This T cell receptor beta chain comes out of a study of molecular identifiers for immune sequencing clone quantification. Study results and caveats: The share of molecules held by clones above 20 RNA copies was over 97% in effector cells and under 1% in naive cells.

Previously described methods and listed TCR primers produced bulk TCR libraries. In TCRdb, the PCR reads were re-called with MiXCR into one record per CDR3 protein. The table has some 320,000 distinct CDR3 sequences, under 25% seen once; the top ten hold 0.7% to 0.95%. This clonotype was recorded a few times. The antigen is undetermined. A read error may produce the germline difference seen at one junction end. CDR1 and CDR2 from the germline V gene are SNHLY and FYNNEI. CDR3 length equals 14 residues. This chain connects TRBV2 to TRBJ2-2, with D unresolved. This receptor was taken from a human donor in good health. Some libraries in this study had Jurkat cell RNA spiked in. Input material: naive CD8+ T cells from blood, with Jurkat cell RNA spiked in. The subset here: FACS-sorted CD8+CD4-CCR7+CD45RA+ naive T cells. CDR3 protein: CASTEHPNTGELFF. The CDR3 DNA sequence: TGTGCCAGCACTGAACACCCGAACACCGGGGAGCTGTTTTTT.